The 8 T cell receptor beta chains reported below all come from one sample, sequenced in a study of blood T cells in healthy people across ages. Then a second PCR, running roughly 7 to 11 cycles, was carried out with a sample-barcoded 5' primer and a J-beta primer mix. TCRdb reprocessed the 5' RACE reads with MiXCR, giving one entry per CDR3 protein. Here the sample spans some 900,000 distinct CDR3 sequences, 29% being singletons. Sequencing used blood. The receptor source for this set is a woman of 80 years or more in good health.

This chain connects TRBV20-1 to TRBJ2-1; D might be TRBD1 or TRBD2, each matching 6 bases. The CDR3 has 14 residues. Germline V CDR1 and CDR2: DFQATT, SNEGSKA (reference sequence). V dropped 6 bases and J dropped 2 bases, with 14 bases sitting between them. CDR3 residues: CSAARGAAYNEQFF. CDR3 DNA sequence: TGCAGTGCGGCGAGGGGGGCCGCCTACAATGAGCAGTTCTTC.

This clonotype appeared a single time. A much larger clonotype is one base distant, so this may be a read error. CDR3 loop: CSAGRGFNHGYTF. The CDR3 DNA follows: TGCAGTGCCGGGCGGGGGTTTAACCATGGCTACACCTTC. The chain carries TRBV20-1 and TRBJ1-2; a possible D gene is TRBD1 (5 bases). The CDR3 is 13 amino acids. Per the germline V gene, CDR1 is DFQATT and CDR2 is SNEGSKA (reference sequence).

A few counts support this clonotype. V is TRBV20-1 and J is TRBJ1-1; 7 bases are shared with TRBD1. V lost 4 bases to trimming and J lost 0 bases; unmatched junction nucleotides: 2. The CDR3 is 13 residues long. Germline loops: CDR1 DFQATT, CDR2 SNEGSKA (reference sequence). The CDR3 sequence is CSATQGVNTEAFF. The CDR3 DNA is TGCAGTGCTACTCAGGGGGTGAACACTGAAGCTTTCTTT.

As to this clonotype: A much larger clone lies a single base off, so this may be a read error. V is TRBV28 and J is TRBJ2-4; 14 nucleotides align to TRBD2. The J call is in doubt because the DNA end fits TRBJ2-7 better. The germline V gene has CDR1 MDHEN and CDR2 SYDVKM. This CDR3 is 19 amino acids long. The CDR3 sequence: CASGPITGTSGGGSYEQYF. In DNA form, the CDR3 reads TGTGCCAGCGGCCCTATCACCGGGACTAGCGGGGGAGGCTCCTACGAGCAGTACTTC.

This clonotype was observed at least ten times. This chain uses TRBV15 with TRBJ2-1; 13 nucleotides agree with TRBD2. The CDR3 has 16 residues. CDR1 is LNHNV, CDR2 YYDKDF, per germline (reference sequence). The V and J ends lost 2 bases and 6 bases, in that order; junction bases with no gene match: 4. DNA of the CDR3: TGTGCCACCAGCAGACGGGGGACTAGCGGGGTCAATGAGCAGTTCTTC. Its protein is CATSRRGTSGVNEQFF.

Concerning this clonotype: This may arise from a read error, as a much more abundant clone is one base away. This sequence joins TRBV7-9 and TRBJ2-3, with 7 bases fitting TRBD2. Germline assignment: CDR1 SEHNR and CDR2 FQNEAQ (reference sequence). V lost 6 bases, J lost 1 base, and 7 bases stayed unmatched. CDR3 length: 15 residues. CDR3 loop: CASSRSGEGTDTQYF. Written as DNA, the CDR3 is TGTGCCAGCAGTCGGAGCGGGGAAGGCACAGATACGCAGTATTTT.

This clonotype was observed a few times. Being one base from a much bigger clone, this may be a read error. The V gene is TRBV7-2, the J gene TRBJ1-2; TRBD1 might be the D (6 bases). Looked up from germline, CDR1 is SGHTA and CDR2 is FQGNSA. The CDR3 loop spans 17 amino acids. CDR3 nucleotide sequence: TGTGCCGGCAGCATAACGACAGGCCCTCCGGCAATTGGGGGCTACACCTTC. Its translation is CAGSITTGPPAIGGYTF.

This clonotype was counted only a few times. V is TRBV30 and J is TRBJ1-1; 8 bases align to TRBD1. Losses at the gene ends were 4 bases for V and 0 bases for J; bases not matched to a gene: 1. This CDR3 comprises 13 residues. The germline V gene has CDR1 GTSNPN and CDR2 SVGIG (reference sequence). Written as DNA, the CDR3 is TGTGCCTGGAAGACAGGGGTGAACACTGAAGCTTTCTTT. Protein sequence: CAWKTGVNTEAFF.